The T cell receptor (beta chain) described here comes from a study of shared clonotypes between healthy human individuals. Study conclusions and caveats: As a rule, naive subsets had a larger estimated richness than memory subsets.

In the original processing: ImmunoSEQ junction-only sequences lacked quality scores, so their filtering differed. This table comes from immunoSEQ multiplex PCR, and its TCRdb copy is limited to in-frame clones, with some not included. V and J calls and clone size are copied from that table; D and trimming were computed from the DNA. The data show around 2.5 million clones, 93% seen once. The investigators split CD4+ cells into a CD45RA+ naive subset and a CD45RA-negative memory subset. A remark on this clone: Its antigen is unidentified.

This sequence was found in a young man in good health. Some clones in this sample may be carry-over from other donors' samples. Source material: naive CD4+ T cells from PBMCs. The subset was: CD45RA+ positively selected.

The CDR3 nucleotides are TGTGCCAGCAGCGCTGGACAGCATTTGAACACCATATATTTT. Protein product: CASSAGQHLNTIYF. The rearrangement joins TRBV6-1 to TRBJ1-3; TRBD1 might be the D (6 bases). Germline CDR1 reads MNHNS; CDR2 reads SASEGT. V was trimmed by 6 bases and J by 7 bases, leaving 16 bases between them. The CDR3 loop spans 14 amino acids.